Sequencing of this TCR beta chain was carried out in a study of beta chain features in type 1 diabetes. The study, taken as a whole, reports: The study left unresolved whether HLA type influences TCRB rearrangement.

Reverse transcription of all isolated RNA meant that expressed TCRB transcripts were sequenced. Each sample of naive, central memory or regulatory T cells had, on average, roughly 3.6 million reads. The method was immunoSEQ multiplex PCR; TCRdb's version includes in-frame clones alone and lacks a portion of them. The sample has approximately 250,000 clones; less than 15% are singletons. For this clone: Its cognate antigen is unknown.

Germline-derived CDR1 and CDR2 are MNHEY and SVGAGI. The CDR3 is made up of 15 amino acids. The V end was cut by 6 bases, the J end by 1 base, with 16 bases between. The sequence came from a woman between 40 and 55 years old in good health. The chain links TRBV6-5 to TRBJ2-7, with D perhaps TRBD2 (7 bases). Sequencing input: naive CD4+ T cells from blood. The CDR3 DNA sequence: TGTGCCAGCAGCGCCGTAGGGGGGGTTTCCTACGAGCAGTACTTC. Translation gives CASSAVGGVSYEQYF.